This TCR beta chain was profiled in a study of T cells in Graves' hyperthyroidism and ophthalmopathy (dated by TCRdb to between 2017 and 2020). Study-wide context: A discovery cohort of around 98 patients, 43 with Graves' ophthalmopathy and under 60 with stable Graves' hyperthyroidism, was used to find distinguishing TCR V-J signatures. An independent validation cohort of around 19 hyperthyroidism patients and about 15 patients who later progressed to ophthalmopathy tested prospective prediction of ophthalmopathy. The 100 or so discovery patients were divided at random into training and test sets in a 7:3 ratio. In addition, the study compared T-cell repertoires in thyroid tissue and in blood from six Graves' hyperthyroidism patients. After sampling, hyperthyroidism patients received methimazole starting at 30 mg daily, and ophthalmopathy patients received high-dose intravenous methylprednisolone. According to the paper, TCR Vbeta CDR3 sequencing was carried out on about 140 peripheral blood samples, which came from more than 40 ophthalmopathy, around 75 hyperthyroidism and around 17 progressor patients. General study outcomes and caveats: Most expanded thyroid clonotypes (frequency above 0.001) were also detected in blood, a finding suggesting that blood repertoires may reflect thyroid immune responses. Sample size was not statistically predetermined, and blinding of investigators to group allocation was not performed. In validation, the model predicted progression to ophthalmopathy a median of roughly 6.2 months before onset, with about 71% sensitivity and around 76% specificity. A 13 V-J signature model separated ophthalmopathy from stable hyperthyroidism, with roughly 88% sensitivity and about 81% specificity in cross-validation and 80%/75% in testing.

In regard to this clonotype: Its specific antigen is unknown. No clone much larger than this one lies a single base away; base qualities are absent.

The TCR beta CDR3 regions were amplified from the RNA transcripts. A first-round RT-PCR of the TCR CDR3 used the HTBI primer set with the Qiagen OneStep RT-PCR kit. A second multiplex PCR round built the libraries, followed by size selection and purification. The libraries were sequenced on an Illumina HiSeq2000 using paired-end 100 bp reads. The authors processed their data as follows. SOAPnuke was used to process the raw data, removing reads that contained adapters or uncalled bases, had a mean Phred below 15, or lacked an exact match to the constant primer or identifier. High-quality paired reads were merged with COPE v1.2.5, and unique nucleotide sequences were defined as clonotypes. MiTCR v1.1 was used to align the clonotypes against IMGT TRBV, TRBD and TRBJ reference segments. The analysis included only V-J combinations with a frequency above 0.0001, which together covered around 99% of the repertoires. The TCS score was defined as F50 (clonal expansion) divided by E x V (chaos), with BLOSUM62-based TCRdist calculated between CDR3 peptides within each V-J. Welch's t-statistics and random forest reduced several hundred V-J features to 13, which were used in a naive Bayes classifier (R e1071). Thyroid-blood repertoire similarity was quantified with the Morisita-Horn index. Starting from the raw public reads, TCRdb applied fastp trimming at Q25, assembled clones with MiXCR and retained in-frame beta chains. Rows with one shared CDR3 protein collapse into an entry with the most common genes and DNA. The V and J calls come from TCRdb's annotation, not from the publication. Present in this sample are roughly 570,000 distinct CDR3 sequences, under 60% of which were seen just once. More than 7% of the sample is taken by the ten largest.

A patient counted as having stable Graves' hyperthyroidism if no progression to ophthalmopathy occurred over 18 months of follow-up. Hyperthyroidism patients were newly diagnosed, with disease duration under 2 months, and aged 18 to 65 years. Patients with uncontrolled infections, other autoimmune diseases, pregnancy or lactation were excluded. Diagnoses relied on clinical symptoms, serum thyroxine and TRAb, thyroid ultrasound and orbital computed tomography. Trizol reagent was used to extract total RNA, and RNA quality was then checked on an Agilent 2100 Bioanalyzer. Including cysteine and phenylalanine, the CDR3 has 10 amino acids. Only CDR3 DNA remains: 30 bases, in frame from the first base. Trimming removed 6 bases from V and 5 bases from J, leaving 5 bases between the germline ends.

Sequenced: peripheral blood or thyroid tissue (not recorded which). This clonotype was obtained from a woman aged 18 to 35 with Graves' hyperthyroidism. Recombination linked TRBV12-3 or TRBV12-4 to TRBJ2-7; no D gene can be assigned with confidence. The CDR3 region has the sequence CASRPHEQYF. DNA sequence: TGTGCCAGCAGACCCCACGAGCAGTACTTC.